Below are 31 T cell receptor beta chains sequenced from a single sample in a study of cytomegalovirus exposure and HLA in healthy donors. TCRdb keeps only in-frame clones here, not all; method: immunoSEQ multiplex PCR. Of 60,000 or so clones listed, about 90% are singletons. The sample taken for sequencing was PBMCs. The receptors here all came from a woman aged 18 to 35 in good health and CMV-seronegative.

About this clone: One junction end disagrees with the germline gene, perhaps due to a read error. The chain is built from TRBV7-9 and TRBJ2-1; D may be TRBD2 (6 bases). Germline lookup yields CDR1 SEHNR and CDR2 FQNEAQ (reference sequence). The CDR3 length is 15 residues. The CDR3 DNA reads as TGTGCCAGCAACTTATTAGCGGACTCCTACAATGAGCAGTTCTTC. Amino acid sequence: CASNLLADSYNEQFF.

The chain couples TRBV19 to TRBJ1-1; D may be TRBD1 (5 bases). The CDR3 is 14 amino acids. Trimming took 3 bases from V and 3 from J, leaving 11 bases between them. Germline V gene data show CDR1 as LNHDA and CDR2 as SQIVND (reference sequence). The CDR3 coding sequence is TGTGCCAGTAGTATGGGACTGGCGGACACTGAAGCTTTCTTT. As protein: CASSMGLADTEAFF.

The rearrangement links TRBV25-1 to TRBJ1-1, with TRBD1 as a possible D gene (6 bases). This CDR3 region has 15 residues. Between the trimmed V and J ends, which lost 3 bases and 5 bases, there was a span of 16 bases. The germline gives CDR1 MGHDK, CDR2 SYGVNS. The CDR3 DNA reads TGTGCCAGCAGTGACCCCAGGGGATCCTTGACTGAAGCTTTCTTT. This encodes CASSDPRGSLTEAFF.

The chain has TRBV4-3 and TRBJ2-1, with 11 positions matching TRBD2. Germline trimming cut 1 base from V and 3 bases from J; bases unmatched to any gene: 5. The CDR3 has 17 residues. CDR1 and CDR2 from the germline V gene are LGHNA and YSLEER. Here the CDR3 DNA reads TGCGCCAGCAGCCAAGGAGTGACTAGCGGGAACTACAATGAGCAGTTCTTC. The encoded protein is CASSQGVTSGNYNEQFF.

This clone was found a few times. The chain carries TRBV4-3 and TRBJ2-5, with 9 bases lining up with TRBD1. V lost 6 bases to trimming and J lost 7 bases; unmatched junction nucleotides: 6. CDR3 length: 13 residues. Germline loops: CDR1 LGHNA, CDR2 YSLEER. CDR3 sequence: CASSRTGAGTQYF. CDR3 DNA sequence: TGCGCCAGCAGTCGGACAGGGGCAGGGACCCAGTACTTC.

This sequence joins TRBV7-2 and TRBJ2-3; D perhaps matches TRBD1 (6 bases). The CDR3 length is 15 residues. CDR1 SGHTA and CDR2 FQGNSA come from the germline V gene. V lost 1 base and J 4 bases, leaving 12 bases between the germline ends. CDR3 in DNA: TGTGCCAGCAGCTTAGAAGGGACATACGCAGATACGCAGTATTTT. Its protein is CASSLEGTYADTQYF.

The chain recombines TRBV7-9 with TRBJ1-3; D is ambiguous. The germline CDR1 and CDR2 sequences are SEHNR and FQNEAQ (reference sequence). V was clipped by 6 bases and J by 0 bases, with 6 bases between them. The CDR3 extends over 13 amino acids. The CDR3 spells CASRPSSGNTIYF. DNA for the CDR3: TGTGCCAGCAGACCGAGCTCTGGAAACACCATATATTTT.

The CDR3 region is CASSPRVGETQYF. The CDR3 nucleotides are TGCGCCAGCAGCCCCCGGGTAGGAGAGACCCAGTACTTC. The chain employs TRBV4-3 and TRBJ2-5; D unresolved. Germline values: CDR1 LGHNA, CDR2 YSLEER. The CDR3 extends over 13 amino acids. The V and J ends lost 4 bases and 4 bases respectively, with 10 bases between them.

The gene calls are TRBV23-1 and TRBJ1-5; TRBD1 matches at 8 bases. TRBV23-1 is marked as an open reading frame, function uncertain. This CDR3 has 19 residues. Trimming took 6 bases from V and 7 from J; bases not matched to a gene: 23. CDR3 nucleotide sequence: TGCGCCAGCAGGGTGGACAGGGCTAGGCTATGTACGAGCGGCCAGCCCCAGCATTTT. As protein: CASRVDRARLCTSGQPQHF.

The J gene is TRBJ1-3, the V gene TRBV7-6; D is ambiguous. Germline V gives CDR1 SGHVS, CDR2 FNYEAQ. This CDR3 region has 17 residues. The germline V and J ends were trimmed by 1 base and 5 bases, with 18 bases remaining between them. CDR3 sequence reads: CASSLDSGYTLRNTIYF. Written as DNA, the CDR3 is TGTGCCAGCAGCTTAGATTCGGGGTATACTCTAAGAAACACCATATATTTT.

V and J are TRBV6-5 and TRBJ2-3; D may be TRBD2 (5 bases). Germline-derived CDR1 and CDR2 are MNHEY and SVGAGI. The CDR3 extends over 15 amino acids. Trimming pared 3 bases from V and 6 bases from J, leaving 16 bases between. The CDR3 coding sequence is TGTGCCAGCAGTTATAGCGAAAGTGGTACGGATACGCAGTATTTT. It specifies CASSYSESGTDTQYF.

The chain has TRBV4-2 and TRBJ1-4; 11 bases fit TRBD1. The CDR3 runs to 15 residues. Germline V gene sequence: CDR1 LGHNA, CDR2 YNFKEQ. Trimming at V came to 4 bases and at J to 7 bases, leaving 5 bases not matched to a gene. The CDR3 region is CASSPGTGGLEKLFF. CDR3 coding DNA: TGTGCCAGCAGCCCCGGGACAGGGGGACTTGAAAAACTGTTTTTT.

This chain uses TRBV4-3 with TRBJ2-7; 9 nucleotides match TRBD1. CDR1 and CDR2 (germline): LGHNA, YSLEER. CDR3 length equals 15 residues. With 4 bases clipped from V and 0 bases from J, the junction kept 4 bases outside the gene matches. The CDR3 loop is CASSREQGASYEQYF. CDR3 nucleotide sequence: TGCGCCAGCAGCCGGGAACAGGGGGCCTCCTACGAGCAGTACTTC.

This sequence joins TRBV5-5 and TRBJ2-5, with 7 bases lining up with TRBD2. Germline lookup yields CDR1 SGHKS and CDR2 YYEKEE (reference sequence). J lost 3 bases, V lost 5 bases, and 7 bases had no gene match. There are 14 residues in the CDR3. In DNA, the CDR3 is TGTGCCAGCAGTTCGACTAGCACTAAAGAGACCCAGTACTTC. Its translation is CASSSTSTKETQYF.

The rearrangement uses TRBV11-2 and TRBJ2-7, with 10 bases lining up with TRBD1. V lost 8 bases, J lost 2 bases, and 3 bases stayed unmatched. Germline V gene lookup returns CDR1 SGHAT and CDR2 FQNNGV. The CDR3 totals 13 residues. The CDR3 region has the DNA TGTGCCAGCCGGGGGACAGGGGCCTACGAGCAGTACTTC. This encodes CASRGTGAYEQYF.

The genes are TRBV19 and TRBJ2-1; 9 bases are shared with TRBD1. CDR3 size: 16 residues. Per the germline V gene, CDR1 is LNHDA and CDR2 is SQIVND (reference sequence). V lost 5 bases to trimming and J lost 8 bases; unmatched junction nucleotides: 13. The CDR3 DNA follows: TGTGCCAGTAGTCAGGACAGGGGTATGCTCGGAGATGAGCAGTTCTTC. It specifies CASSQDRGMLGDEQFF.

The chain uses TRBV11-2 and TRBJ2-5; perhaps TRBD1 as D (5 bases). The ends were cut back, 4 bases at V and 5 bases at J, with 14 bases in the middle. CDR1 is SGHAT, CDR2 FQNNGV, per germline. The CDR3 runs 14 residues. The CDR3, as DNA: TGTGCCAGCAGCTCAGGGTATAGTTTGGAGACCCAGTACTTC. Translating gives CASSSGYSLETQYF.

The rearrangement uses TRBV27 and TRBJ2-5; a possible D gene is TRBD1 (6 bases). V was clipped by 5 bases and J by 5 bases, with 18 bases between them. The length of the CDR3 is 15 residues. Looked up from germline, CDR1 is MNHEY and CDR2 is SMNVEV (reference sequence). The CDR3 loop is CASSPGQSQGETQYF. CDR3 bases: TGTGCCAGCAGTCCCGGACAGTCCCAAGGCGAGACCCAGTACTTC.

The chain employs TRBV27 and TRBJ1-1; D is ambiguous. The length of the CDR3 is 15 residues. In germline, CDR1 is MNHEY, CDR2 SMNVEV (reference sequence). The germline V and J ends were trimmed by 5 bases and 6 bases, with 19 bases remaining between them. The CDR3 sequence is CASSPYNIGLAEAFF. The CDR3 DNA reads TGTGCCAGCAGTCCCTATAATATAGGACTGGCTGAAGCTTTCTTT.

This sequence joins TRBV6-5 and TRBJ1-1; weak D call: TRBD1 (5 bases). This CDR3 comprises 13 residues. Germline-derived CDR1 and CDR2 are MNHEY and SVGAGI. The V end was cut by 6 bases, the J end by 1 base, with 9 bases between. The CDR3 loop is CASSYQGNTEAFF. CDR3 coding DNA: TGTGCCAGCAGCTACCAGGGGAACACTGAAGCTTTCTTT.

V usage is TRBV28 and J usage is TRBJ1-5; D not certain. Germline V CDR1 and CDR2: MDHEN, SYDVKM. V shed 2 bases and J shed 8 bases, with 4 bases lying between them. CDR3 length: 11 residues. CDR3 protein: CASSLREPQHF. CDR3 DNA: TGTGCCAGCAGTTTAAGAGAGCCCCAGCATTTT. Filled out from reference TRBV28 and TRBJ1-5, the complete variable domain reads DVKVTQSSRYLVKRTGEKVFLECVQDMDHENMFWYRQDPGLGLRLIYFSYDVKMKEKGDIPEGYSVSREKKERFSLILESASTNQTSMYLCASSLREPQHFGDGTRLSIL.

This chain joins TRBV4-1 and TRBJ1-1; a possible D gene is TRBD1 (5 bases). Germline CDR1 is MGHRA and CDR2 is YSYEKL. The CDR3 has 14 residues. Trimming removed 3 bases at V and 4 bases at J, with 12 bases between. Here the CDR3 reads CASSQPMGRTEAFF. CDR3 coding DNA: TGCGCCAGCAGCCAGCCCATGGGGCGCACTGAAGCTTTCTTT.

This sequence joins TRBV28 and TRBJ1-2, with D perhaps matching TRBD1 (5 bases). The CDR3 length is 17 residues. V dropped 4 bases and J dropped 2 bases, with 20 bases sitting between them. Looked up from germline, CDR1 is MDHEN and CDR2 is SYDVKM. CDR3 coding DNA: TGTGCCAGCAGTTACTCGCGAGCAGGGTTTAAGAACTATGGCTACACCTTC. Translated, it gives CASSYSRAGFKNYGYTF.

This chain connects TRBV30 to TRBJ2-1, with 13 bases fitting TRBD2. In germline, CDR1 is GTSNPN, CDR2 SVGIG (reference sequence). V lost 6 bases and J lost 3; bases outside the gene matches: 8. This CDR3 contains 16 residues. CDR3 sequence: CACYRLAGGGYNEQFF. The CDR3 region has the DNA TGTGCCTGCTACAGACTAGCGGGAGGAGGCTACAATGAGCAGTTCTTC.

The chain has TRBV6-5 and TRBJ1-1, with a tentative D call TRBD1 (6 bases). This CDR3 has 14 amino acids. CDR1 and CDR2 from the germline V gene are MNHEY and SVGAGI. Trimming took off 6 bases at V and 2 bases at J, with 13 bases between the two ends. This CDR3 reads CASSRDTLNTEAFF. CDR3 bases: TGTGCCAGCAGCAGGGACACACTAAACACTGAAGCTTTCTTT.

The chain carries TRBV28 and TRBJ2-3; the match to TRBD2 covers 10 bases. The length of the CDR3 is 17 residues. Looked up from germline, CDR1 is MDHEN and CDR2 is SYDVKM. The V and J ends lost 6 bases and 6 bases, in that order; junction bases with no gene match: 15. CDR3 in DNA: TGTGCCAGCAGGTCGGTCGAGCGGGGGGGTCTAGACGATACGCAGTATTTT. Its translation is CASRSVERGGLDDTQYF.

CDR3 nucleotide sequence: TGTGCCAGCAGCCTGGGGGGGGCTCGGGACTATGAGGGTGAGCAGTTCTTC. It codes for CASSLGGARDYEGEQFF. The chain carries TRBV9 and TRBJ2-1; TRBD2 is a possible D gene (7 bases). There are 17 residues in the CDR3. V gave up 4 bases and J gave up 9 bases, with 26 bases separating them. Per the germline V gene, CDR1 is SGDLS and CDR2 is YYNGEE.

V gene TRBV6-6 combines with J gene TRBJ2-3, with D possibly matching TRBD1 (7 bases). CDR3 length: 14 residues. Germline V lookup: CDR1 MNHNY, CDR2 SVGAGI (reference sequence). The V gene lost 8 bases and the J gene lost 3 bases, with 15 bases spanning the gap. The CDR3 reads CASQGGLMTDTQYF. The CDR3 nucleotides read TGTGCCAGCCAGGGGGGCCTGATGACAGATACGCAGTATTTT.

The V and J genes are TRBV25-1 and TRBJ1-1; tentatively, D is TRBD1 (6 bases). There are 14 residues in the CDR3. The V and J ends lost 1 base and 6 bases respectively, with 12 bases between them. Per germline, CDR1 MGHDK and CDR2 SYGVNS. As DNA, the CDR3 is TGTGCCAGCAGTGAATCCAGGGGCAAGGCTGAAGCTTTCTTT. Amino acid sequence: CASSESRGKAEAFF.

The V gene is TRBV6-5, the J gene TRBJ2-2; D ambiguous. The V end lost 7 bases, the J end lost 3 bases, and 12 bases lay between the germline ends. Germline V lookup: CDR1 MNHEY, CDR2 SVGAGI. The CDR3 is 14 amino acids. CDR3 in amino acids: CASTTSDHTGELFF. The DNA for the CDR3 is TGTGCCAGCACCACCTCAGATCACACCGGGGAGCTGTTTTTT.

In its sample, this clone was seen once. CDR3 loop: CATGSLLFAGGRKGPQHF. In DNA form, the CDR3 reads TGTGCCACCGGTAGTCTCTTGTTCGCGGGGGGGCGGAAGGGGCCCCAGCATTTT. The chain carries TRBV21-1 and TRBJ1-5. TRBV21-1 is listed as a pseudogene. This CDR3 is 18 amino acids long.